This passage covers 13 T cell receptor beta chains from one sample sequenced in a study of blood T cell repertoires in COVID-19. Clones were read by immunoSEQ multiplex PCR, and TCRdb kept only the in-frame ones, dropping some. The profile shows approximately 210,000 clones, approximately 90% of them singletons. Sequencing input: peripheral blood. These TCRs come from a man between 25 and 39 years old with acute or convalescent COVID-19.

The chain combines TRBV5-1 with TRBJ1-2, with D perhaps matching TRBD1 (6 bases). Trimming took 3 bases from V and 2 from J, leaving 14 bases between them. CDR1 and CDR2 from the germline V gene are SGHRS and YFSETQ. The CDR3 consists of 15 residues. The CDR3, as DNA: TGCGCCAGCAGCTCAGGGGAGACCAAAAACTATGGCTACACCTTC. Its protein product is CASSSGETKNYGYTF.

V gene TRBV7-9 combines with J gene TRBJ2-5; tentatively, D is TRBD2 (7 bases). Germline V gene data show CDR1 as SEHNR and CDR2 as FQNEAQ (reference sequence). This CDR3 spans 15 amino acids. Trimming pared 3 bases from V and 4 bases from J, leaving 15 bases between. As DNA, the CDR3 is TGTGCCAGCAGCTTGGCGGGGGCCAGGGGAGAGACCCAGTACTTC. Amino acids: CASSLAGARGETQYF.

CDR3 DNA: TGTGCCAGCAGCGACGCGGGACGGAAGAACACTGAAGCTTTCTTT. It is translated as CASSDAGRKNTEAFF. The gene calls are TRBV2 and TRBJ1-1; tentatively, D is TRBD1 (5 bases). The CDR3 sequence is 15 residues long. Germline assignment: CDR1 SNHLY and CDR2 FYNNEI. With 6 bases removed from V and 1 base from J, the gap between germline ends came to 15 bases.

A single count supports this clone. CDR3 residues: CASGPSGSSYNEQFF. The CDR3 DNA is TGTGCCAGCGGACCTAGCGGGAGCTCCTACAATGAGCAGTTCTTC. V and J are TRBV5-4 and TRBJ2-1; 10 nucleotides agree with TRBD2. The CDR3 is 15 residues long. With V trimmed by 7 bases and J by 0 bases, 4 bases remained unmatched. Germline V gene data show CDR1 as SGHNT and CDR2 as YYREEE (reference sequence). The full variable domain, rest sourced from reference TRBV5-4 and TRBJ2-1, is ETGVTQSPTHLIKTRGQQVTLRCSSQSGHNTVSWYQQALGQGPQFIFQYYREEENGRGNFPPRFSGLQFPNYSSELNVNALELDDSALYLCASGPSGSSYNEQFFGPGTRLTVL.

CDR3 nucleotides: TGTGCCAGCAGCCCAGGAATATGGGGCGTAGAAGCTTTCTTT. This sequence encodes CASSPGIWGVEAFF. The chain uses TRBV11-1 and TRBJ1-1; D may be TRBD1 (5 bases). V lost 5 bases, J lost 8 bases, and 18 bases lay in between. The CDR3 loop spans 14 amino acids. The germline gives CDR1 SGHAT, CDR2 FQDESV (reference sequence).

The rearrangement joins TRBV28 to TRBJ1-2; 7 bases agree with TRBD1. Germline V gene sequence: CDR1 MDHEN, CDR2 SYDVKM. This CDR3 has 15 amino acids. The V gene end was trimmed by 4 bases and the J gene end by 1 base; junction bases not matched to a gene: 6. CDR3 sequence (DNA): TGTGCCAGCAGTTCCCCGGGACAGCTTAACTATGGCTACACCTTC. As protein: CASSSPGQLNYGYTF.

This clone was seen only once. The chain recombines TRBV30 with TRBJ2-7; 7 bases agree with TRBD1. Germline CDR1 and CDR2: GTSNPN and SVGIG (reference sequence). The CDR3 totals 13 residues. V lost 4 bases, J lost 0 bases, and 3 bases stayed unmatched. CDR3 sequence reads: CAWNRDSSYEQYF. The CDR3 nucleotides read TGTGCCTGGAACCGGGACAGCTCCTACGAGCAGTACTTC.

This clone showed up just once. This chain joins TRBV7-3 and TRBJ2-5, with D tentatively TRBD1 (5 bases). V lost 5 bases, J lost 7 bases, and 8 bases lay in between. The CDR3 has 11 residues. Per germline, CDR1 SGHTA and CDR2 FQGTGA. The CDR3 spells CASSAQGTQYF. The CDR3 DNA sequence: TGTGCCAGCAGCGCCCAGGGGACCCAGTACTTC.

This chain links TRBV6-1 with TRBJ2-7, with no clear D. CDR1 and CDR2 from the germline V gene are MNHNS and SASEGT. Trimming removed 2 bases at V and 7 bases at J, with 6 bases between. The CDR3 runs to 11 residues. CDR3 amino acids: CASSESSEQYF. The DNA of the CDR3 is TGTGCCAGCAGTGAATCGAGTGAGCAGTACTTC.

The chain employs TRBV18 and TRBJ2-5; D is perhaps TRBD1 (6 bases). Trimming left V 4 bases short and J 5 bases short, with 14 bases between. Germline lookup yields CDR1 KGHSH and CDR2 LQKENI. The CDR3 extends over 14 amino acids. CDR3 loop: CASSLTQGMETQYF. The CDR3 DNA reads as TGTGCCAGCTCACTTACTCAGGGGATGGAGACCCAGTACTTC.

In its sample, this clone was seen a few times. The chain has TRBV28 and TRBJ2-5, with D possibly matching TRBD1 (6 bases). The CDR3 is 14 residues long. The V end was cut by 7 bases, the J end by 4 bases, with 16 bases between. Germline loops: CDR1 MDHEN, CDR2 SYDVKM. The CDR3 DNA reads TGTGCCAGCACCGAATCCAGGGGCCTAGAGACCCAGTACTTC. It encodes CASTESRGLETQYF.

The CDR3 DNA reads TGCAGGGCGGGAGCTAACTATGGCTACACCTTC. Its translation: CRAGANYGYTF. This chain connects TRBV20-1 to TRBJ1-2; unclear D gene. The CDR3 is 11 amino acids. Germline CDR1 and CDR2: DFQATT and SNEGSKA (reference sequence).

The genes are TRBV27 and TRBJ1-2; D call uncertain. Trimming stripped 7 bases from V and 2 bases from J, with 23 bases between. CDR1 MNHEY and CDR2 SMNVEV come from the germline V gene (reference sequence). The CDR3 totals 17 residues. As DNA, the CDR3 is TGTGCCAGCAAGAAGTATGGAGGGCAAGCCTACAACTATGGCTACACCTTC. This sequence encodes CASKKYGGQAYNYGYTF.